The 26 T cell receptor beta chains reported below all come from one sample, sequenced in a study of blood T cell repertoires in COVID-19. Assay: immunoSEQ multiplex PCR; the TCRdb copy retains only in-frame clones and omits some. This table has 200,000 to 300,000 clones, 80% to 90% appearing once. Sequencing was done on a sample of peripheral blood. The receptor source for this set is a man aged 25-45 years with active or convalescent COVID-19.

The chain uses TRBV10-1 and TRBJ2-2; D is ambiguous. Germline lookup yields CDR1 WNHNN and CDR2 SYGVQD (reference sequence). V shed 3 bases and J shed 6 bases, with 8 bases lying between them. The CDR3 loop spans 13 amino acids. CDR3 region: CASSERVSGELFF. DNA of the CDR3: TGCGCCAGCAGTGAACGGGTCTCCGGGGAGCTGTTTTTT.

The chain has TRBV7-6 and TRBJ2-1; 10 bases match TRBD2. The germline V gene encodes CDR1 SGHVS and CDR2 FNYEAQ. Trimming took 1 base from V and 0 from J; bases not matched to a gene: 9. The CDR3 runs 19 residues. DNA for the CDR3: TGTGCCAGCAGCTTAGTAGCTAGCGGGGGCAGGAGCTCCTACAATGAGCAGTTCTTC. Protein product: CASSLVASGGRSSYNEQFF. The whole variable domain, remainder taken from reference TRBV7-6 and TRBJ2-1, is GAGVSQSPRYKVTKRGQDVALRCDPISGHVSLYWYRQALGQGPEFLTYFNYEAQQDKSGLPNDRFSAERPEGSISTLTIQRTEQRDSAMYRCASSLVASGGRSSYNEQFFGPGTRLTVL.

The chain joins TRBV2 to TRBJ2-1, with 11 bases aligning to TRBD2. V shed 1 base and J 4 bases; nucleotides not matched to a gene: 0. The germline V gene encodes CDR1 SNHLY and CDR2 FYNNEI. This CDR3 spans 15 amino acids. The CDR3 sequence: CASSEGLAGYNEQFF. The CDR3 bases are TGTGCCAGCAGTGAAGGACTAGCGGGGTACAATGAGCAGTTCTTC.

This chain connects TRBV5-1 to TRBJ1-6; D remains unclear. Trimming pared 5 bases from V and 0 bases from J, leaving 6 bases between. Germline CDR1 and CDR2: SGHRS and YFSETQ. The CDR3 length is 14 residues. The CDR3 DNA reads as TGCGCCAGCAGTCTGCGCTCCTATAATTCACCCCTCCACTTT. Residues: CASSLRSYNSPLHF.

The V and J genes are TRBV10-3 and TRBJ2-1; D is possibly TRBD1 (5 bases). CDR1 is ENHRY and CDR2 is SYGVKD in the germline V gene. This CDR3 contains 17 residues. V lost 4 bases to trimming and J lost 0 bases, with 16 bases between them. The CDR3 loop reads CAISALDKPSSYNEQFF. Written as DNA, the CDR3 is TGTGCCATCAGTGCCTTGGACAAGCCCAGCTCCTACAATGAGCAGTTCTTC.

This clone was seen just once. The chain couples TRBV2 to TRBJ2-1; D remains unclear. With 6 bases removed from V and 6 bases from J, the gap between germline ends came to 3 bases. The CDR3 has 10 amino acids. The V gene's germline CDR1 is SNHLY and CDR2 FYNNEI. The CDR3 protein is CASRRNEQFF. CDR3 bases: TGTGCCAGCAGGCGCAATGAGCAGTTCTTC.

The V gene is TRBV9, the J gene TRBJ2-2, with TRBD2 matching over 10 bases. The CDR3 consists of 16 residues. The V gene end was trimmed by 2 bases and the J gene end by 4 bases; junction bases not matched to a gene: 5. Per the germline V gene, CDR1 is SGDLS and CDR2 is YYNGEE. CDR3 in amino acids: CASSVSRLAGTGELFF. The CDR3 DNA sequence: TGTGCCAGCAGCGTTAGTCGACTAGCGGGCACCGGGGAGCTGTTTTTT. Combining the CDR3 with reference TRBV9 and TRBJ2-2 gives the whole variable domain DSGVTQTPKHLITATGQRVTLRCSPRSGDLSVYWYQQSLDQGLQFLIQYYNGEERAKGNILERFSAQQFPDLHSELNLSSLELGDSALYFCASSVSRLAGTGELFFGEGSRLTVL.

The CDR3 region has the DNA TGTGCCAGCAGCTTGGTCAGGGGGTACTATGGCTACACCTTC. Translation gives CASSLVRGYYGYTF. The rearrangement links TRBV11-2 to TRBJ1-2; TRBD1 agrees at 7 bases. The CDR3 contains 14 residues. Per the germline V gene, CDR1 is SGHAT and CDR2 is FQNNGV. With V trimmed by 3 bases and J by 3 bases, 4 bases remained unmatched.

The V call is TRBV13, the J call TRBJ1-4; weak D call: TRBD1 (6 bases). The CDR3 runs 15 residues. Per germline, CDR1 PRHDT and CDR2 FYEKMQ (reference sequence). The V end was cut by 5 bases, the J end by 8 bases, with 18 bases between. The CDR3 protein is CASSEQGIGQEKLFF. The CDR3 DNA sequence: TGTGCCAGCAGCGAACAGGGTATCGGTCAAGAAAAACTGTTTTTT.

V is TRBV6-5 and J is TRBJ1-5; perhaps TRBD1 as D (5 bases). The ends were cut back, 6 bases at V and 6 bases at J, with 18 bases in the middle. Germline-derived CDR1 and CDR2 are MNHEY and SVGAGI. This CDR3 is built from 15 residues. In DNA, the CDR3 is TGTGCCAGCAGCTTCACGGGGGGAAGGAGTCAGCCCCAGCATTTT. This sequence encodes CASSFTGGRSQPQHF.

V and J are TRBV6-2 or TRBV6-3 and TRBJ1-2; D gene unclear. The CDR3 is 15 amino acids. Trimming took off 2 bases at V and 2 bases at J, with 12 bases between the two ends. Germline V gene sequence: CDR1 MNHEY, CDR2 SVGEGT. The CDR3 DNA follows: TGTGCCAGCAGTTACCTTGTCACAGAGAACTATGGCTACACCTTC. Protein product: CASSYLVTENYGYTF.

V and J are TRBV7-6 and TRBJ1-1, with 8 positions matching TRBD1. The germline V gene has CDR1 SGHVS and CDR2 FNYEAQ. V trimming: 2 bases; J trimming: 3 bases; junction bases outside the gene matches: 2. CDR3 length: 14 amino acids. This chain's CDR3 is CASSLSGGDTEAFF. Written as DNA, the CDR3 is TGTGCCAGCAGCTTATCAGGGGGCGACACTGAAGCTTTCTTT.

CDR3 sequence: CASRTGGSNQPQHF. The CDR3 nucleotides read TGCGCCAGCAGGACTGGGGGGAGCAATCAGCCCCAGCATTTT. The chain links TRBV10-2 to TRBJ1-5; possibly TRBD1 for D (5 bases). The CDR3 has 14 amino acids. Germline CDR1 and CDR2: WSHSY and SAAADI. V lost 6 bases to trimming and J lost 1 base, with 10 bases between them.

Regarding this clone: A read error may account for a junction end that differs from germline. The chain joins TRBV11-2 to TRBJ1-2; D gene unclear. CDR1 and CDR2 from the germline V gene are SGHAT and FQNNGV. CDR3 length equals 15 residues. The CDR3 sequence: CASSLFRTSNDGYTF. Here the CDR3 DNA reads TGTGCCAGCAGCCTCTTCCGCACGAGTAACGATGGCTACACCTTC. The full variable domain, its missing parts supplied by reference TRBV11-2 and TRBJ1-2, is EAGVAQSPRYKIIEKRQSVAFWCNPISGHATLYWYQQILGQGPKLLIQFQNNGVVDDSQLPKDRFSAERLKGVDSTLKIQPAKLEDSAVYLCASSLFRTSNDGYTFGSGTRLTVV.

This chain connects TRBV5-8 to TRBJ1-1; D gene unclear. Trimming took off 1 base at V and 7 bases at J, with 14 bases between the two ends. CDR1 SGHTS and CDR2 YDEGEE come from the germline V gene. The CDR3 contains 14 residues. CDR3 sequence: CASSLFWPRGEAFF. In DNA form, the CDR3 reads TGTGCCAGCAGCTTGTTTTGGCCGCGGGGTGAAGCTTTCTTT.

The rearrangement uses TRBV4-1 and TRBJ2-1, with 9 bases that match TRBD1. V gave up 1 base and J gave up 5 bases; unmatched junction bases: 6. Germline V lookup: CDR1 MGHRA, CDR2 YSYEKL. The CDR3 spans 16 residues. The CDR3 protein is CASSQGTGQGNNEQFF. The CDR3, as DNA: TGCGCCAGCAGCCAAGGAACGGGACAGGGCAACAATGAGCAGTTCTTC.

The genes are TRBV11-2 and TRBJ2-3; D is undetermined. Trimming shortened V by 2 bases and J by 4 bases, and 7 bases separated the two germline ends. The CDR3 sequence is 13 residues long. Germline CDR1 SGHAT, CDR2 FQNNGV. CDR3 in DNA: TGTGCCAGCAGCTTAAATGGAGCAGATACGCAGTATTTT. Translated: CASSLNGADTQYF. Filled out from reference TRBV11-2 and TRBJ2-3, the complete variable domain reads EAGVAQSPRYKIIEKRQSVAFWCNPISGHATLYWYQQILGQGPKLLIQFQNNGVVDDSQLPKDRFSAERLKGVDSTLKIQPAKLEDSAVYLCASSLNGADTQYFGPGTRLTVL.

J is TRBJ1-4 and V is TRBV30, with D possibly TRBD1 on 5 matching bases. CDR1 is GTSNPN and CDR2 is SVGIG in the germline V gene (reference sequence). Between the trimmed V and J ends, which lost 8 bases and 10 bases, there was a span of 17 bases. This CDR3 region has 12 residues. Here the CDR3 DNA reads TGTGCCCATCACCGGCAGGGCGGAAAACTGTTTTTT. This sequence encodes CAHHRQGGKLFF.

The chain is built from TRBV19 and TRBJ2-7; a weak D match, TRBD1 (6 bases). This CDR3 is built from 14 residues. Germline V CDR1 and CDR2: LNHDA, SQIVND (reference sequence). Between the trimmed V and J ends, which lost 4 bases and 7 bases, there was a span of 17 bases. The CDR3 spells CASSTQGRLGEQYF. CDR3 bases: TGTGCCAGTAGTACCCAGGGGCGGCTAGGTGAGCAGTACTTC.

CDR3 amino acids: CASGRDTHEQYF. As DNA, the CDR3 is TGTGCCAGCGGTAGGGACACCCACGAGCAGTACTTC. The gene calls are TRBV9 and TRBJ2-7; a possible D gene is TRBD1 (6 bases). Deletions cut 7 bases from V and 5 bases from J, with 13 bases between. Germline lookup yields CDR1 SGDLS and CDR2 YYNGEE. This CDR3 is built from 12 residues.

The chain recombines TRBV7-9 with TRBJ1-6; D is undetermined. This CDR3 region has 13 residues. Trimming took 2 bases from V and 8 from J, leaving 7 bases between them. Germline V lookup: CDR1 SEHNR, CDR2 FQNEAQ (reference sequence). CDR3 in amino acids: CASSLIGDSPLHF. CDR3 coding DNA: TGTGCCAGCAGCTTAATCGGGGATTCACCCCTCCACTTT.

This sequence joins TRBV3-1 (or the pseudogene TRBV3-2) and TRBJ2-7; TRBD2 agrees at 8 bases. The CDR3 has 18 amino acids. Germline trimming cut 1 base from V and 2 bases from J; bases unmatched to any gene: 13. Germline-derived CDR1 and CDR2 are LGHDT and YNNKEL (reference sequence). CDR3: CASSQATPSGGPTYEQYF. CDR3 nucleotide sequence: TGTGCCAGCAGCCAAGCGACCCCCAGCGGGGGACCAACCTACGAGCAGTACTTC.

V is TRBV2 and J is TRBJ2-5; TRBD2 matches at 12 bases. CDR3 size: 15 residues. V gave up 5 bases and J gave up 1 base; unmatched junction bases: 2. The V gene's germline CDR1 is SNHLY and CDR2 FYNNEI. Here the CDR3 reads CASSRLAGVQETQYF. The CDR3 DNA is TGTGCCAGCAGTCGACTAGCGGGGGTCCAAGAGACCCAGTACTTC.

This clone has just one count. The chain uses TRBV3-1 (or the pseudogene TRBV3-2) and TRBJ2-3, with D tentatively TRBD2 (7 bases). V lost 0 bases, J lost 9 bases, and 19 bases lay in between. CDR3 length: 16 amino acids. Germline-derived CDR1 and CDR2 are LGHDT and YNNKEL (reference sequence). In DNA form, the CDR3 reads TGTGCCAGCAGCCAAGATGTTGGGGGGGCCGGTACCACGCAGTATTTT. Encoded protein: CASSQDVGGAGTTQYF.

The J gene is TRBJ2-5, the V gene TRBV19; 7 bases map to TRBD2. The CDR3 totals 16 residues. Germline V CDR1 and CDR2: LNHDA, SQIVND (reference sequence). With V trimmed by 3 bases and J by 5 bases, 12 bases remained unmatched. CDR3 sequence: CASSMWAGEDRETQYF. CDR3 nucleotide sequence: TGTGCCAGTAGTATGTGGGCGGGGGAAGATCGGGAGACCCAGTACTTC.

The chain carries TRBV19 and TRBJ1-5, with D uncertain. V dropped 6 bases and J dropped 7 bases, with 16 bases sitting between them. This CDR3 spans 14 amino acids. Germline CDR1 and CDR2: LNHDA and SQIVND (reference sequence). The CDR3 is CASSEPGREQPQHF. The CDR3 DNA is TGTGCCAGTAGCGAGCCAGGTCGGGAACAGCCCCAGCATTTT.